Given below is one T cell receptor (beta chain) in context. Its antigen is unknown. Alpha and beta constant-region primers primed reverse transcription of approximately 500 ng RNA. Using multiplexing indices, alpha and beta chain libraries were generated apart by chain-specific third strand synthesis. TCRdb reanalysed the 5' RACE reads using MiXCR and keeps one entry per CDR3 protein. The repertoire holds more than 5,500 distinct CDR3 sequences, with under 30% as singletons. The data originate from a study of HIV-infected patients and healthy controls. Study observations and caveats: Mean usage of eight alpha and eight beta V genes differed significantly in HIV-infected patients versus controls. Donor HLA types were not determined in the study. During therapy, HIV-associated CDR3s fell significantly in frequency, while CMV-associated CDR3s did not change significantly.

No cell fractionation was done, so the repertoire covers all unsorted peripheral blood T cells. J gave up 3 bases and V 5 bases, and 3 bases lay outside the gene matches. The CDR3 extends over 13 amino acids. Germline CDR1 reads SEHNR; CDR2 reads FQNEAQ (reference sequence). The chain employs TRBV7-9 and TRBJ2-7, with 8 bases fitting TRBD1. The source is an adult with HIV infection. The sample in question was blood, obtained before antiretroviral therapy. The CDR3 spells CASSPQGGYEQYF. The CDR3 region has the DNA TGTGCCAGCAGCCCACAGGGGGGCTACGAGCAGTACTTC.